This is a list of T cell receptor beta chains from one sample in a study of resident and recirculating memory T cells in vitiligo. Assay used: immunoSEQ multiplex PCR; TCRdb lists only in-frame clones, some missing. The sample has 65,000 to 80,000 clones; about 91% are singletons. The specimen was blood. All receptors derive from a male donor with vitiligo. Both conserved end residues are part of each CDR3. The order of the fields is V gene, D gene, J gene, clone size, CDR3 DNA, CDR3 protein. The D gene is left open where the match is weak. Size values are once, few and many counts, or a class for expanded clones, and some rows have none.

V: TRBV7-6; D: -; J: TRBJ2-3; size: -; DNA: TGTGCCAGCAGCTTAGGGGGACTGGGGGGAGATACGCAGTATTTT; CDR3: CASSLGGLGGDTQYF
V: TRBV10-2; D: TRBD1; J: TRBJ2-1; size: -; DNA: TGCGCCAGCAGTGAGTGGACAGGGGGTAGTAATGAGCAGTTCTTC; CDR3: CASSEWTGGSNEQFF
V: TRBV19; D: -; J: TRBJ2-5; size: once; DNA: TGTGCCAGTCCAGGGGTAAAAGAGACCCAGTACTTC; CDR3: CASPGVKETQYF
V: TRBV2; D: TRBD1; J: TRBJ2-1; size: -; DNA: TGTGCCAGCAGTGAAGGGACAGGGGCCACTGAGCAGTTCTTC; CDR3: CASSEGTGATEQFF
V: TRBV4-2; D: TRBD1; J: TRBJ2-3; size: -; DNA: TGTGCCAGCAGCCAAGGGACAGGGACGGATACGCAGTATTTT; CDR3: CASSQGTGTDTQYF
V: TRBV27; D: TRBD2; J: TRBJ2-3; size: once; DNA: TGTGCCAGCAGTCCCCCTAGCGGGACCACAGATACGCAGTATTTT; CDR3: CASSPPSGTTDTQYF
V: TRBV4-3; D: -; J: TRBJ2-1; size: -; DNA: TGCGCCAGCAGCCAAGTTCGGACAGACTACAATGAGCAGTTCTTC; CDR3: CASSQVRTDYNEQFF
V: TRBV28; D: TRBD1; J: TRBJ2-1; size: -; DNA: TGTGCCAGCAGTTCGGACAGGGGGCAGGGGAATGAGCAGTTCTTC; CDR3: CASSSDRGQGNEQFF
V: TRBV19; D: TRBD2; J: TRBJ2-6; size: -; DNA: TGTGCCAGTAGCACATTTAGCGGGAGGGCCGGGGCCAACGTCCTGACTTTC; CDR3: CASSTFSGRAGANVLTF
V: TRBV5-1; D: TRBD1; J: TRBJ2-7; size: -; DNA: TGCGCCAGCAGCGGGGGACAGGGGATCTACGAGCAGTACTTC; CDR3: CASSGGQGIYEQYF
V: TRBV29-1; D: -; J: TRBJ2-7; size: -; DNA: TGCAGCGTTGTCCTAGTCACCTACGAGCAGTACTTC; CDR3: CSVVLVTYEQYF
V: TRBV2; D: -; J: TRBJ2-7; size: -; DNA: TGTGCCAGCAGTAGGCAGGGCTACGAGCAGTACTTC; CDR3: CASSRQGYEQYF
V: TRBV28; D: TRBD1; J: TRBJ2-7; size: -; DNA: TGTGCCAGCAGTTTCGATATCCGGGACAGGGGATCCTACGAGCAGTACTTC; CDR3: CASSFDIRDRGSYEQYF
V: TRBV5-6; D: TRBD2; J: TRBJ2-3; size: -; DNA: TGTGCCAGCAGCTCGGAGCTGGTGGGAGGGCATGGAGATACGCAGTATTTT; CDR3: CASSSELVGGHGDTQYF
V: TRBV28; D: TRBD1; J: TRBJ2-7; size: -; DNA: TGTGCCAGCAGTTTAGGGACAGTTCCGTACGAGCAGTACTTC; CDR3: CASSLGTVPYEQYF
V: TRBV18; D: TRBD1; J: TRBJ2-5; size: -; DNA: TGTGCCAGCTCACCACGGACAGGGGGCAAAGAGACCCAGTACTTC; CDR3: CASSPRTGGKETQYF
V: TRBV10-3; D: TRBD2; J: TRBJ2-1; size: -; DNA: TGTGCCATCAGTGAGTCAGGGGGACTAGCGAACAATGAGCAGTTCTTC; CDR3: CAISESGGLANNEQFF
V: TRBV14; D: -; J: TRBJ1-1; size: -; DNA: TGTGCCAGCAGCCCAGCCCGGACTCAAGCTTTCTTT; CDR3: CASSPARTQAFF
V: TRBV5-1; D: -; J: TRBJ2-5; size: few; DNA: TGCGCCAGCAGCTTGGGGAGGGGCCAAGAGACCCAGTACTTC; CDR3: CASSLGRGQETQYF
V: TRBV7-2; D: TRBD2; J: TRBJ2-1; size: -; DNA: TGTGCCAGCAGACCTCGACTAGCCGGCAATGAGCAGTTCTTC; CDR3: CASRPRLAGNEQFF
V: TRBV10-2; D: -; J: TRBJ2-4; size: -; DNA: TGCGCCAGCAGTGGGACTCCCGAGGGCCTCTTAGCCAAAAACATTCAGTACTTC; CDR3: CASSGTPEGLLAKNIQYF
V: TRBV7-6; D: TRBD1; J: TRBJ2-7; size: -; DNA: TGTGCCAGCAGCTTAGGGGACAGGGGTTACGAGCAGTACTTC; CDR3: CASSLGDRGYEQYF
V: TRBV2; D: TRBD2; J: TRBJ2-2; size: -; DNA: TGTGCCAGCAGGGCGGGAGTATCCGGGGAGCTGTTTTTT; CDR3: CASRAGVSGELFF
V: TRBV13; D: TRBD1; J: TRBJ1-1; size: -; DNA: TGTGCCAGCACAGAGACAGGGTCAACTGAAGCTTTCTTT; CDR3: CASTETGSTEAFF
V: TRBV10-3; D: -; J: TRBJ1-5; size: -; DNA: TGTGCCATCAGTGAAGTACATTCCAGCAATCAGCCCCAGCATTTT; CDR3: CAISEVHSSNQPQHF
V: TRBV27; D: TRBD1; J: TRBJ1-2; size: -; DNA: TGTGCCAGCAGTTTGTACGGACAGGGGGGATACTATGGCTACACCTTC; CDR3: CASSLYGQGGYYGYTF
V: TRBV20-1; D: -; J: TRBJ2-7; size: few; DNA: TGCAGTGCTAGACAGGGGTACGAGCAGTACTTC; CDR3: CSARQGYEQYF
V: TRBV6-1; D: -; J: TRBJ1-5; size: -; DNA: TGTGCCAGCACCAGGGGCTCTCAGCCCCAGCATTTT; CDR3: CASTRGSQPQHF
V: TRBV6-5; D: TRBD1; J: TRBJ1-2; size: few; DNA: TGTGCCAGCAGTTACCTCCCGGACAGGCCTAACTATGGCTACACCTTC; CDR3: CASSYLPDRPNYGYTF
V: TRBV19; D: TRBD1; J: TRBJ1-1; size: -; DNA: TGTGCCACCATGCCCGGGACAGGGAGGGACACTGAAGCTTTCTTT; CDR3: CATMPGTGRDTEAFF
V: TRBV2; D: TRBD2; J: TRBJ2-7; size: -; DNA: TGTGCCAGCAGTGAGACGCCTAGGACTAGATACGAGCAGTACTTC; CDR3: CASSETPRTRYEQYF
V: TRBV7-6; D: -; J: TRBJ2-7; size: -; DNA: TGTGCCAGCAGCCTATATCCGGGGGGCGGGGCCCACCTCAACTACGAGCAGTACTTC; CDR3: CASSLYPGGGAHLNYEQYF
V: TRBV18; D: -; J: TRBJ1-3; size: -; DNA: TGTGCCAGCTCACCACAACAGGGCTCTGGAAACACCATATATTTT; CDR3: CASSPQQGSGNTIYF
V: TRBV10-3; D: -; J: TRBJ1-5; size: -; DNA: TGTGCCATCAGTGAGTCGGGGCAGAGCAATCAGCCCCAGCATTTT; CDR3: CAISESGQSNQPQHF
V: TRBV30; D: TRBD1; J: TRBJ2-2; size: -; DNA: TGTGCCTGTCCCCCAGGGGGCCGTGGGACCGGGGAGCTGTTTTTT; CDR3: CACPPGGRGTGELFF
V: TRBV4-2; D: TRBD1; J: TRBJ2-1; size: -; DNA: TGTGCCAGCAGCCAAGTCGACGGGACAGATTACCCTGAGCAGTTCTTC; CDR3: CASSQVDGTDYPEQFF
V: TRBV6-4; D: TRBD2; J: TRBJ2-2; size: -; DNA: TGTGCCAGCAGTGCGGGAGGGCCCGGGGAGCTGTTTTTT; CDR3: CASSAGGPGELFF
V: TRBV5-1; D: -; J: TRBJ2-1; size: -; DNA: TGCGCCAGCAGCTTTTCTGGGGCTAGCGCGGATGAGCAGTTCTTC; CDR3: CASSFSGASADEQFF
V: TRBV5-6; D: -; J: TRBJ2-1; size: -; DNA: TGTGCCAGCAGCTCCGACAAGCCCAACTTGGACAATGAGCAGTTCTTC; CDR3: CASSSDKPNLDNEQFF
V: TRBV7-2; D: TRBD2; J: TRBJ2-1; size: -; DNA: TGTGCCAGCAGCGTCAAACCCAGGACTAGCGGGAGTGCGTACAATGAGCAGTTCTTC; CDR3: CASSVKPRTSGSAYNEQFF
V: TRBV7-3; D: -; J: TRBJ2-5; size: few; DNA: TGTGCCAGCAGCCCCACGGGACTGCAAGAGACCCAGTACTTC; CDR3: CASSPTGLQETQYF
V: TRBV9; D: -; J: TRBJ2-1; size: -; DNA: TGTGCCAGCAGCGTAGAACGGGACATCTACAATGAGCAGTTCTTC; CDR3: CASSVERDIYNEQFF
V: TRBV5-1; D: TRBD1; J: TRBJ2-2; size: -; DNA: TGCGCCAGCAGCTTGGGGGGGTATGACAGGGCGAGCACCGGGGAGCTGTTTTTT; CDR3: CASSLGGYDRASTGELFF
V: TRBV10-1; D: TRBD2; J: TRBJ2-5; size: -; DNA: TGCGCCAGCAGTGAGTCCCCCGCCGGGGCGGGAGGAGAGACCCAGTACTTC; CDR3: CASSESPAGAGGETQYF
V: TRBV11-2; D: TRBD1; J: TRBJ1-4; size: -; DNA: TGTGCCAGCAGCTTAGCCCAGGGGGCGAGTACTGAAAAACTGTTTTTT; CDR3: CASSLAQGASTEKLFF
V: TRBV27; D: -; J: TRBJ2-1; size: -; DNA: TGTGCCAGCAGTCCTGAGATCTACAATGAGCAGTTCTTC; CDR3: CASSPEIYNEQFF
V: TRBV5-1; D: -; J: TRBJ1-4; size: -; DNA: TGCGCCAGCAGCCGGGCGGACAGTAGTGAAAAACTGTTTTTT; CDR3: CASSRADSSEKLFF
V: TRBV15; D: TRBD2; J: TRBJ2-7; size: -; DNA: TGTGCCACCAGCAGAGGGGCTAGCGGACGGTCCTACGAGCAGTACTTC; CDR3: CATSRGASGRSYEQYF
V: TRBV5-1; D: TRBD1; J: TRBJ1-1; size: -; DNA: TGCGCCAGCAGCTTGAGGGACAGGGGTGAAGCTTTCTTT; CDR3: CASSLRDRGEAFF
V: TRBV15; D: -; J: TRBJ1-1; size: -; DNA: TGTGCCACCAGCACTTTAGGGGGGGACACTGAAGCTTTCTTT; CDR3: CATSTLGGDTEAFF
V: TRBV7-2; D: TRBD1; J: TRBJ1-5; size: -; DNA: TGTGCCAGCAGCTTTACAGGGGGCGCCCGGCAGCCCCAGCATTTT; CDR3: CASSFTGGARQPQHF
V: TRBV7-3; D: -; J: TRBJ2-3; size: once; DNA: TGTGCCAGCAGCTCGGGGAGGGGGGCTGGCACAGATACGCAGTATTTT; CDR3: CASSSGRGAGTDTQYF
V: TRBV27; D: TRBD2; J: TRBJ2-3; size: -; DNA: TGTGCCAGCAGTCCTAGGACTAGATTGGGGACAGATACGCAGTATTTT; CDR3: CASSPRTRLGTDTQYF